One and the same sample provided the 20 T cell receptor beta chains below, sequenced in a study of T cells in Graves' hyperthyroidism and ophthalmopathy. TCR beta CDR3 sequences were amplified from RNA transcripts. An initial round of RT-PCR targeting the TCR CDR3 relied on the HTBI primer set. TCRdb fed the multiplex PCR reads into MiXCR, producing one record per CDR3 protein. The sample has a few hundred thousand distinct CDR3 sequences, about half seen once. The sequenced material came from peripheral blood or thyroid tissue (not recorded which). These receptors came from an adult woman with Graves' disease, either hyperthyroidism or ophthalmopathy (not recorded which).

The chain links TRBV24-1 to TRBJ1-2, with 11 bases matching TRBD1. Germline V CDR1 and CDR2: KGHDR, SFDVKD. Trimming removed 6 bases from V and 2 bases from J; junction bases left unmatched: 4. This CDR3 contains 15 residues. CDR3 nucleotide sequence: TGTGCCACCAGTTTCGGGACAGGGGGGAACTATGGCTACACCTTC. It is translated as CATSFGTGGNYGYTF.

This clonotype was counted many times. V is TRBV3-1 and J is TRBJ1-1, with a weak D call TRBD1 (5 bases). Germline V gives CDR1 LGHDT, CDR2 YNNKEL (reference sequence). V lost 1 base and J 3 bases, leaving 12 bases between the germline ends. The CDR3 sequence is 15 residues long. CDR3 amino acids: CASSQGWGRDTEAFF. The CDR3 DNA reads as TGTGCCAGCAGCCAAGGCTGGGGCAGAGACACTGAAGCTTTCTTT.

This clonotype was seen more than once but under ten times. The genes are TRBV10-3 and TRBJ2-7, with D possibly being TRBD2 (6 bases). CDR1 is ENHRY and CDR2 is SYGVKD in the germline V gene. V lost 5 bases and J lost 4, with 18 bases in between. The CDR3 covers 15 residues. As DNA, the CDR3 is TGTGCCATCAGTACTGGGGCAGGGAGGACGTACGAGCAGTACTTC. Its translation: CAISTGAGRTYEQYF.

The chain is built from TRBV19 and TRBJ1-1, with 7 bases identical to TRBD1. V lost 3 bases, J lost 4 bases, and 8 bases stayed unmatched. Germline V gene data show CDR1 as LNHDA and CDR2 as SQIVND (reference sequence). The CDR3 is 15 residues long. In nucleotides, the CDR3 is TGTGCCAGTAGTATCAGGCAGGGGGAGGTCACTGAAGCTTTCTTT. It codes for CASSIRQGEVTEAFF.

This clonotype was recorded once. The CDR3 DNA reads as TGTGCCAGTAGTACACAGGGGGTGAACACTGAAGCTTTCTTT. This encodes CASSTQGVNTEAFF. J is TRBJ1-1 and V is TRBV19; TRBD1 agrees at 8 bases. The CDR3 totals 14 residues. With 4 bases clipped from V and 0 bases from J, the junction kept 1 base outside the gene matches. CDR1 is LNHDA, CDR2 SQIVND, per germline (reference sequence).

This clonotype came up once. This chain links TRBV6-5 with TRBJ1-3; tentative D call: TRBD1 (5 bases). The CDR3 is made up of 15 amino acids. The germline gives CDR1 MNHEY, CDR2 SVGAGI. Trimming left V 3 bases short and J 8 bases short, with 17 bases between. As DNA, the CDR3 is TGTGCCAGCAGTTATGGCAGGGACTATGGCTACACCATATATTTT. Translation gives CASSYGRDYGYTIYF.

This clonotype has just one count. This chain connects TRBV24-1 to TRBJ2-7; D is unresolved. The V gene lost 10 bases and the J gene lost 5 bases, with 14 bases spanning the gap. The V gene's germline CDR1 is KGHDR and CDR2 SFDVKD. CDR3 length equals 12 residues. The DNA of the CDR3 is TGTGCCACGAACCAGAGGAAGGACGAGCAGTACTTC. This sequence encodes CATNQRKDEQYF.

This sequence joins TRBV29-1 and TRBJ2-7; possible D gene TRBD1, 6 bases. CDR1 is SQVTM and CDR2 is ANQGSEA in the germline V gene. The CDR3 totals 12 residues. Trimming took off 5 bases at V and 1 base at J, with 9 bases between the two ends. The CDR3 protein is CSVSDSSYEQYF. The CDR3 region has the DNA TGCAGCGTTTCGGACAGTTCCTACGAGCAGTACTTC.

The chain joins TRBV7-6 to TRBJ1-6; D is perhaps TRBD1 (6 bases). From germline, CDR1 is SGHVS and CDR2 FNYEAQ. The CDR3 loop spans 15 amino acids. V shed 4 bases and J shed 10 bases, with 17 bases lying between them. As DNA, the CDR3 is TGTGCCAGCAGCTCCAAACAGGGCTCTCAATCACCCCTCCACTTT. Amino acid sequence: CASSSKQGSQSPLHF.

Regarding this clonotype: Without the conserved terminal phenylalanine or tryptophan, this CDR3 likely stems from a read error. The limits of the CDR3 on the DNA are not certain, so only TCRdb's listed CDR3 is given. V is TRBV7-9 and J is TRBJ1-4. The CDR3 extends over 10 residues, inclusive of both ends. Germline V CDR1 and CDR2: SEHNR, FQNEAQ (reference sequence). This CDR3 reads CASSRGWGSD.

The chain employs TRBV9 and TRBJ2-7, with 14 bases identical to TRBD2. The V and J ends lost 6 bases and 6 bases, in that order; junction bases with no gene match: 8. The CDR3 covers 15 residues. Germline V gene data show CDR1 as SGDLS and CDR2 as YYNGEE. The CDR3 nucleotides read TGTGCCAGCAACGCCTCGGGACTAGCGGGAGTCGAGCAGTACTTC. It specifies CASNASGLAGVEQYF.

V is TRBV11-2 and J is TRBJ2-7; D is undetermined. This CDR3 is 14 amino acids long. V lost 3 bases to trimming and J lost 0 bases, with 9 bases between them. Germline CDR1 and CDR2: SGHAT and FQNNGV. CDR3 DNA sequence: TGTGCCAGCAGCTTCTCGGGTCCCTCCTACGAGCAGTACTTC. It codes for CASSFSGPSYEQYF.

This clonotype was seen only a few times. V gene TRBV3-1 combines with J gene TRBJ2-7, with 9 bases lining up with TRBD1. The V gene end was trimmed by 1 base and the J gene end by 4 bases; junction bases not matched to a gene: 5. The germline CDR1 and CDR2 sequences are LGHDT and YNNKEL (reference sequence). This CDR3 is 15 amino acids long. CDR3 nucleotide sequence: TGTGCCAGCAGCCAAGGGGCGGGACAGGGTTACGAGCAGTACTTC. This encodes CASSQGAGQGYEQYF.

In this sample, this clonotype turned up many times. The rearrangement uses TRBV2 and TRBJ1-3, with no clear D. Germline loops: CDR1 SNHLY, CDR2 FYNNEI. Between the trimmed V and J ends, which lost 4 bases and 0 bases, there was a span of 7 bases. The CDR3 sequence is 14 residues long. The CDR3 DNA reads as TGTGCCAGCAGTGTGGCGTCCTCTGGAAACACCATATATTTT. Protein sequence: CASSVASSGNTIYF.

This clonotype was seen at least ten times. This chain uses TRBV29-1 with TRBJ1-2; TRBD1 might be the D (6 bases). This CDR3 has 13 residues. Germline V lookup: CDR1 SQVTM, CDR2 ANQGSEA. With 1 base removed from V and 5 bases from J, the gap between germline ends came to 11 bases. The CDR3 reads CSVEAVQGYGYTF. The CDR3, as DNA: TGCAGCGTTGAAGCGGTCCAGGGGTATGGCTACACCTTC.

The sample holds many counts of this clonotype. The chain links TRBV7-8 to TRBJ1-6; D is undetermined. Germline CDR1 is SGHVS and CDR2 is FQNEAQ. The CDR3 runs 15 residues. V shed 0 bases and J shed 8 bases, with 11 bases lying between them. The CDR3 sequence is CASSLAPRSYSPLHF. CDR3 nucleotides: TGTGCCAGCAGCTTAGCGCCCAGGAGCTATTCACCCCTCCACTTT.

Many counts were recorded for this clonotype. J is TRBJ1-2 and V is TRBV12-3 or TRBV12-4; D is unclear. The length of the CDR3 is 15 residues. The germline V and J ends were trimmed by 6 bases and 0 bases, with 14 bases remaining between them. CDR3: CASSFGRRSNYGYTF. The CDR3 DNA is TGTGCCAGCAGCTTCGGGAGGCGCTCTAACTATGGCTACACCTTC.

This clonotype appeared a few times. The genes are TRBV2 and TRBJ2-5, with D perhaps TRBD1 (6 bases). CDR1 is SNHLY, CDR2 FYNNEI, per germline. This CDR3 has 15 amino acids. V gave up 4 bases and J gave up 2 bases, with 14 bases separating them. The CDR3 protein is CASSARTAYQETQYF. The CDR3, as DNA: TGTGCCAGCAGTGCGCGGACAGCGTATCAAGAGACCCAGTACTTC.

In its sample, this clonotype was seen once. Just one base apart from a much larger clone, this may be a read error. V usage is TRBV7-9 and J usage is TRBJ2-2; 8 bases are shared with TRBD1. With V trimmed by 6 bases and J by 6 bases, 9 bases remained unmatched. This CDR3 has 15 amino acids. From germline, CDR1 is SEHNR and CDR2 FQNEAQ (reference sequence). The CDR3 reads CASSSWDRSAGELFF. The CDR3 DNA sequence: TGTGCCAGCAGTTCGTGGGACAGGAGCGCCGGGGAGCTGTTTTTT.

This clonotype came up many times. This chain connects TRBV9 to TRBJ1-1, with D unresolved. Trimming stripped 4 bases from V and 3 bases from J, with 13 bases between. The CDR3 sequence is 14 residues long. CDR1 is SGDLS and CDR2 is YYNGEE in the germline V gene. Here the CDR3 reads CASSSGLRDTEAFF. CDR3 sequence (DNA): TGTGCCAGCAGCTCCGGGCTGAGGGACACTGAAGCTTTCTTT.